This TCR beta chain was sequenced in a study of cytomegalovirus exposure and HLA in healthy donors. This table comes from immunoSEQ multiplex PCR, and its TCRdb copy is limited to in-frame clones, with some not included. This sample has about 160,000 clones, with about four fifths found just once. Regarding the study as a whole: The study found most TCR sequences rare, yet found some public TCRs in many donors.

This clone was seen just once. Its antigen is unidentified. Germline CDR1 is MNHEY and CDR2 is SVGAGI. V shed 2 bases and J shed 1 base, with 5 bases lying between them. The CDR3 has 13 residues. Sequencing was carried out using PBMCs. V usage is TRBV6-5 and J usage is TRBJ1-1; D uncertain. The sequence came from a man aged 25 to 45 in good health and CMV-seropositive. The CDR3 loop is CASSYVSNTEAFF. CDR3 DNA sequence: TGTGCCAGCAGTTACGTCTCGAACACTGAAGCTTTCTTT.